This TCR beta chain was captured in a study of blood T cell repertoires in COVID-19. V lost 2 bases and J lost 9; bases outside the gene matches: 11. From germline, CDR1 is MDHEN and CDR2 SYDVKM. CDR3 length: 15 residues. Only one count was recorded for this clone. Sequencing used immunoSEQ multiplex PCR; TCRdb keeps in-frame clones, though not all of them. The sample lists about 230,000 clones, roughly 80% occurring once. This chain uses TRBV28 with TRBJ1-1; 8 bases map to TRBD1. Sequences were obtained from peripheral blood. The receptor was isolated from a woman aged 45-65 years with acute or convalescent COVID-19. The CDR3 loop reads CASSLIGGQGGQAFF. The CDR3 coding sequence is TGTGCCAGCAGTTTAATAGGAGGACAGGGAGGTCAAGCTTTCTTT. The full variable domain, completed using reference TRBV28 and TRBJ1-1, is DVKVTQSSRYLVKRTGEKVFLECVQDMDHENMFWYRQDPGLGLRLIYFSYDVKMKEKGDIPEGYSVSREKKERFSLILESASTNQTSMYLCASSLIGGQGGQAFFGQGTRLTVV.